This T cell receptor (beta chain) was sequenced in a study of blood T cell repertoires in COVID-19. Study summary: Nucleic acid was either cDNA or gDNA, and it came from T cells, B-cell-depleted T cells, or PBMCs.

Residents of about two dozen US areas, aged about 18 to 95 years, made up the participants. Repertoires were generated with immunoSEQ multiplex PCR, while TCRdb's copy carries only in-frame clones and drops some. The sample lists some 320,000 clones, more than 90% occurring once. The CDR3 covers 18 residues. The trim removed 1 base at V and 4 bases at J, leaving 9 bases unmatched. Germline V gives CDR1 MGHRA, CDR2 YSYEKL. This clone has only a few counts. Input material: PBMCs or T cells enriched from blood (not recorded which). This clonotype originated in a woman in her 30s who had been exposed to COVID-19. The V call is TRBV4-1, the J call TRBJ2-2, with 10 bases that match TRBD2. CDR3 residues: CASSQGASGGIVTGELFF. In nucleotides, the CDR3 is TGCGCCAGCAGCCAAGGGGCTAGCGGGGGTATAGTCACCGGGGAGCTGTTTTTT.